Here is one T cell receptor beta chain with its context. Its target is not known. This record comes from a study of CD8 T cells in Susac syndrome. Study results and limitations: As acknowledged by the study, its TCR sequencing and HLA analysis included a relatively small number of individuals.

High-throughput TCR beta sequencing covered peripheral CD8+ and CD4+ T cells. TEMRA cells were FACS-enriched, with CD8+ and CD4+ T cells isolated negatively. An input of about 0.45 to 1 ug of RNA was subjected to reverse transcription using random hexamers. Across 54 Vbeta and 13 Jbeta, immunoSEQ multiplex PCR amplified TCR beta CDR3. MiXCR, run by TCRdb on the immunoSEQ multiplex PCR reads, gives a single entry per CDR3 protein. In the table there are 120,000 or so distinct CDR3 sequences, less than 95% of which are singletons. Trimming pared 1 base from V and 7 bases from J, leaving 11 bases between. The germline CDR1 and CDR2 sequences are SEHNR and FQNEAQ (reference sequence). This CDR3 has 13 amino acids.

The chain is built from TRBV7-9 and TRBJ2-7, with D maybe TRBD2 (5 bases). The receptor comes from a human donor with multiple sclerosis. Source material: CD4+ T cells from PBMCs. The CDR3 sequence is CASSLGEGREQYF. The CDR3 bases are TGTGCCAGCAGCTTAGGTGAGGGTAGGGAGCAGTACTTC. The whole variable domain, remainder taken from reference TRBV7-9 and TRBJ2-7, is DTGVSQNPRHKITKRGQNVTFRCDPISEHNRLYWYRQTLGQGPEFLTYFQNEAQLEKSRLLSDRFSAERPKGSFSTLEIQRTEQGDSAMYLCASSLGEGREQYFGPGTRLTVT.